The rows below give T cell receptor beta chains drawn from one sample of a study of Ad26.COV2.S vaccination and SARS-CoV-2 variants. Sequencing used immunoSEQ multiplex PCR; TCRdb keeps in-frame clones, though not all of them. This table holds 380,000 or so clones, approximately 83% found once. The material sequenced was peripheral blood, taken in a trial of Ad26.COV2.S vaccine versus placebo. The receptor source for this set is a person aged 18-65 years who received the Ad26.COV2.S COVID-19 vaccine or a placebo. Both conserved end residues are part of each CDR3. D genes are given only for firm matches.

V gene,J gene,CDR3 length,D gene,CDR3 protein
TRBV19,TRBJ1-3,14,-,CASSTRDLRHTIYF
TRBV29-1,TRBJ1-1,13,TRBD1,CSALPRGFTEAFF
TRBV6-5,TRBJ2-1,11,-,CASSSAGEQFF
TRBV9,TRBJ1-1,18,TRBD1,CASSGIGTGQRKNTEAFF
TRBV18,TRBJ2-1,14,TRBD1,CASSQGQANNEQFF
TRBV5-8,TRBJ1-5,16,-,CASTLNRGSDNQPQHF
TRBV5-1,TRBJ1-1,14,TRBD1,CASSGTGQGAEAFF
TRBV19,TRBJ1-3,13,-,CASSPGAGNTIYF
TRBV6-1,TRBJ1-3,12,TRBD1,CASSDQGDTIYF
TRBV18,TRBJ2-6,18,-,CASSPEGGPYSGANVLTF
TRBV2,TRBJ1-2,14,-,CASSPLGQTGGYTF
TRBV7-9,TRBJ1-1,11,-,CASSLVQQLFF
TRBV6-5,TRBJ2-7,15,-,CASSYYGAESYEQYF
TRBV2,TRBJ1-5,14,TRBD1,CASRPGTGAQPQHF
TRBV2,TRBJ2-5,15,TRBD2,CASKSTSGGQETQYF
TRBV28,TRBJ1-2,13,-,CASRRGASYGYTF
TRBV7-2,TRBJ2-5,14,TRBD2,CASSLGGGQETQYF
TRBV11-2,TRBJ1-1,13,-,CASSPLKSGEAFF
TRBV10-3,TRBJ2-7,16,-,CATPKFGQKSSYEQYF
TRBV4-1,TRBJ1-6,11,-,CASSQGSTFHF
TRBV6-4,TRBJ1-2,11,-,CASRGENGYTF
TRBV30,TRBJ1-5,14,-,CAWSVQLSNQPQHF
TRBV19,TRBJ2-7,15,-,CASSIGSPSSYEQYF
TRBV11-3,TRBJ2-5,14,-,CASSLGLLGETQYF
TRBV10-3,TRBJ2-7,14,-,CASRDPVYIYEQYF
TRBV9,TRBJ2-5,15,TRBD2,CASSFRASGQETQYF
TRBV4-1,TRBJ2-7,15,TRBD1,CASSQVDRGSYEQYF
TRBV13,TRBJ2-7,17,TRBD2,CASSLGITASGSYEQYF
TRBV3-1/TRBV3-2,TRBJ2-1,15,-,CASSPLARGDNEQFF
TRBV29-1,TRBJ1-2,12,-,CSVPTGGHGYTF
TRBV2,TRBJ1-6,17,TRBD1,CASSIYNLVDRGKTLHF
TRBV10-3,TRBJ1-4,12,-,CAISESTDELFF
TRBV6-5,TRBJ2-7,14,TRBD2,CASSGLAETYEQYF
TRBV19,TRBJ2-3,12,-,CASSAFTDTQYF
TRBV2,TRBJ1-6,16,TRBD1,CASSGQGVGNNSPLHF
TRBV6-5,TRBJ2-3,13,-,CASSYWTEDTQYF
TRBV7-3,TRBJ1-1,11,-,CASSLDGEAFF
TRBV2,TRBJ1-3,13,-,CASREGFGNTIYF
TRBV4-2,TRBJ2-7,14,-,CASSRGDSLFEQYF
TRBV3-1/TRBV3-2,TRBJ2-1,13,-,CASSPRDRNEQFF
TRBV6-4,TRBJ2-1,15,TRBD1,CASSDSGQDSSEQFF
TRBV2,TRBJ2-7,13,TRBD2,CASLGLGSYEQYF
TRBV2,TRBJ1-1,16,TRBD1,CASSEALRGRGTEAFF